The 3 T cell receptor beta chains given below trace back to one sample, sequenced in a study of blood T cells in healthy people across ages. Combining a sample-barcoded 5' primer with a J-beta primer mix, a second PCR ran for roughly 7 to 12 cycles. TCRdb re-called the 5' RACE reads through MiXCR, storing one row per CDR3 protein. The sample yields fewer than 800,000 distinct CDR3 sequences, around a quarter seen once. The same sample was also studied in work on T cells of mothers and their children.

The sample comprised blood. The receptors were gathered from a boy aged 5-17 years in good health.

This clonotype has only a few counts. Here the CDR3 reads CSVEGYVTGGIYGYTF. The CDR3 region has the DNA TGCAGCGTTGAAGGTTACGTGACAGGGGGCATCTATGGCTACACCTTC. V gene TRBV29-1 combines with J gene TRBJ1-2; 10 bases fit TRBD1. This CDR3 region has 16 residues. Losses at the gene ends were 1 base for V and 4 bases for J; bases not matched to a gene: 9. The V gene's germline CDR1 is SQVTM and CDR2 ANQGSEA.

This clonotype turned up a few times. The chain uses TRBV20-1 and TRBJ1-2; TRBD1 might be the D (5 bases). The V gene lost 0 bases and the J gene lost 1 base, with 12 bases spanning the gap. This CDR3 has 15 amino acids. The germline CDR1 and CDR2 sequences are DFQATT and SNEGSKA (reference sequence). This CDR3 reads CSARDRRGVNYGYTF. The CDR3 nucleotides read TGCAGTGCTAGAGATCGGCGGGGGGTTAACTATGGCTACACCTTC.

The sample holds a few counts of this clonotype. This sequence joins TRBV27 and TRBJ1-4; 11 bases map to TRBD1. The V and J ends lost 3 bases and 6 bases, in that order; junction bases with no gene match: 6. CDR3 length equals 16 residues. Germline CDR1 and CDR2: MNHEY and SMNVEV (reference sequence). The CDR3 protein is CASSFTGQGADEKLFF. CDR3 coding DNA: TGTGCCAGCAGTTTTACAGGACAGGGGGCGGATGAAAAACTGTTTTTT.